The source of this T cell receptor (beta chain) is a study of neurological immune-mediated disorders. The unsorted libraries were made from 2 million PBMCs kept at -80 C. This clonotype was detected many times. Its antigen remains unidentified. This CDR3 has 14 amino acids. The V gene lost 0 bases and the J gene lost 1 base, with 7 bases spanning the gap. CDR1 and CDR2 from the germline V gene are SGHRS and YFSETQ. The authors made cDNA by 5'RACE with 10-nucleotide random UMIs. In each sequencing run, over 170 million TCR-beta sequences were generated from 15-18 subjects. TCRdb re-analysed the 5' RACE reads in MiXCR, keeping a single row per CDR3 protein. The table lists 60,000 to 85,000 distinct CDR3 sequences, 5% to 5.5% of them singletons, with around 2.2% in the top ten. Study-wide findings and caveats: Private repertoires in all groups were suggested by the absence of shared CDR3 amino acid sequences among expanded clones across subjects.

The receptor comes from a woman in her twenties or thirties with multiple sclerosis. The rearrangement uses TRBV5-1 and TRBJ1-2; D is undetermined. Sequencing was carried out using PBMCs. The chain's CDR3 is CASSLGTYNYGYTF. The CDR3 DNA is TGCGCCAGCAGCTTGGGCACCTATAACTATGGCTACACCTTC.